The 12 T cell receptor beta chains below were found in one sample sequenced in a study of T cells in women clearing cervical HPV infection. Repertoires were generated with immunoSEQ multiplex PCR, while TCRdb's copy carries only in-frame clones and drops some. The repertoire shows over 10,000 clones; the top ten hold roughly a tenth. What was sequenced was blood buffy coat. These receptors all stem from a woman between 18 and 70 years old with a cervical HPV16 infection that either progressed to CIN3+ or cleared (not recorded which).

In regard to this clone: The read comes to an end 3 residues before the CDR3 does, leaving the germline J gene to fill in the end. This chain links TRBV6-4 with TRBJ1-1; TRBD1 aligns across 8 bases. The trim removed 5 bases at V and 1 base at J, leaving 3 bases unmatched. Germline-derived CDR1 and CDR2 are MRHNA and SNTAGT. The CDR3 length is 14 residues. The CDR3 region is CASSQGAENTEAFF. The part of the CDR3 DNA that was read is TGTGCCAGCAGTCAGGGGGCGGAGAACACTGAA.

CDR3 residues: CSAVGAGGRDNEQFF. The CDR3 bases that were read are TGCAGTGCCGTAGGAGCGGGGGGGAGGGACAATGAG. The J gene is TRBJ2-1, the V gene TRBV20-1; 10 bases match TRBD2. The CDR3 end is not reached by the read, which stops 3 residues before it; the germline J gene fills it in. CDR3 length equals 15 residues. With V trimmed by 6 bases and J by 5 bases, 10 bases remained unmatched. CDR1 and CDR2 from the germline V gene are DFQATT and SNEGSKA (reference sequence).

The sequenced part of the CDR3 DNA is TGTGCCAGCAGTTGGGGACAGGGGGCGCAGGGGGCCAACGTG. Translated, it gives CASSWGQGAQGANV. The entire CDR3 reads CASSWGQGAQGANVLFF. The rearrangement joins TRBV6-2 or TRBV6-3 to TRBJ2-2, with 12 bases matching TRBD1. Read coverage stops 3 residues before the CDR3 terminus; the germline J gene supplies the remainder. Germline CDR1 and CDR2: MNHEY and SVGEGT. The CDR3 is made up of 17 amino acids.

Notes on this clone: The CDR3 end lies 3 residues beyond the end of the read and is filled in from the germline J gene. The chain links TRBV2 to TRBJ2-2; a possible D gene is TRBD2 (5 bases). The V and J ends lost 7 bases and 5 bases respectively, with 14 bases between them. The CDR3 totals 14 residues. The germline V gene encodes CDR1 SNHLY and CDR2 FYNNEI. The DNA read from the CDR3 is TGTGCCAGCAAAGCGGATAGCGAAACCGGGGAG. Encoded protein: CASKADSETGE. The entire CDR3 is CASKADSETGELFF.

In regard to this clone: Read data end 3 residues before the CDR3 end; the end is taken from the germline J gene. The chain recombines TRBV7-6 with TRBJ2-3, with D possibly TRBD1 on 5 matching bases. The V gene's germline CDR1 is SGHVS and CDR2 FNYEAQ. CDR3 length: 15 residues. Here the CDR3 reads CASSLAQGSQETQYF. The part of the CDR3 DNA that was read is TGTGCCAGCAGCTTAGCCCAGGGCTCCCAAGAGACG.

As to this clone: The CDR3 end lies 3 residues beyond the end of the read and is filled in from the germline J gene. V and J are TRBV7-3 and TRBJ2-3, with 9 positions matching TRBD2. The CDR3 totals 16 residues. From germline, CDR1 is SGHTA and CDR2 FQGTGA. CDR3 sequence reads: CASSLTGGGGEETQYF. Incomplete CDR3 DNA: TGTGCCAGCAGCTTAACCGGCGGCGGGGGGGAAGAGACG.

The CDR3: CASSEVGHRAETQYF. Partial CDR3 DNA: TGTGCCAGCAGTGAAGTTGGACACCGGGCGGAGACC. V and J are TRBV6-1 and TRBJ2-5; possible D gene TRBD1, 5 bases. The read terminates 3 residues ahead of where the CDR3 ends, so the germline J gene completes it. The V gene lost 1 base and the J gene lost 5 bases, with 14 bases spanning the gap. The germline V gene has CDR1 MNHNS and CDR2 SASEGT. The CDR3 is made up of 15 amino acids.

Concerning this clone: The read terminates 3 residues ahead of where the CDR3 ends, so the germline J gene completes it. This chain links TRBV30 with TRBJ2-2, with D possibly matching TRBD2 (6 bases). Trimming shortened V by 5 bases and J by 6 bases, and 25 bases separated the two germline ends. Germline loops: CDR1 GTSNPN, CDR2 SVGIG (reference sequence). CDR3 length equals 17 residues. CDR3 loop: CAWGAPCLAWVAGELFF. The sequenced CDR3 bases are TGTGCCTGGGGTGCACCTTGCCTAGCGTGGGTCGCCGGGGAG.

Of note for this clone: The read terminates 3 residues ahead of where the CDR3 ends, so the germline J gene completes it. V and J are TRBV6-1 and TRBJ2-7; tentatively, D is TRBD2 (6 bases). The V gene's germline CDR1 is MNHNS and CDR2 SASEGT. Trimming pared 3 bases from V and 6 bases from J, leaving 18 bases between. This CDR3 contains 15 residues. The CDR3 here is CASSDGGGSVGEQYF. CDR3 DNA, as far as it was read: TGTGCCAGCAGTGATGGTGGGGGGTCGGTCGGCGAG.

With regard to this clone: Coverage ceases 3 residues before the CDR3 finishes, and the germline J gene fills in the end. The chain combines TRBV19 with TRBJ1-2; no firm D call. Looked up from germline, CDR1 is LNHDA and CDR2 is SQIVND (reference sequence). The CDR3 length is 15 residues. The CDR3 bases that were read are TGTGCCAGTAGTACGCCGCCGCGAGGGTACAATGAC. This translates into CASSTPPRGYND. The whole CDR3 protein is CASSTPPRGYNDYTF.

With regard to this clone: The read halts 3 residues ahead of the CDR3 end, with the missing end drawn from the germline J gene. Additional DNA sequences in this sample encode the identical CDR3. The chain recombines TRBV6-2 or TRBV6-3 with TRBJ2-7; possible D gene TRBD2, 7 bases. V gave up 5 bases and J gave up 6 bases, with 17 bases separating them. CDR1 and CDR2 (germline): MNHEY, SVGEGT. This CDR3 is 14 amino acids long. CDR3 bases read: TGTGCCAGCAGTCTTGCGGGGGCGGGGTCCGAG. It specifies CASSLAGAGSE. The whole CDR3 protein reads CASSLAGAGSEQYF.

On this clone itself: Read coverage stops 3 residues before the CDR3 terminus; the germline J gene supplies the remainder. The V and J genes are TRBV19 and TRBJ2-5; D ambiguous. Germline loops: CDR1 LNHDA, CDR2 SQIVND (reference sequence). The CDR3 covers 15 residues. Trimming left V 3 bases short and J 4 bases short, with 15 bases between. CDR3 protein: CASSMSHTTGETQYF. CDR3 DNA (partial): TGTGCCAGTAGTATGAGTCATACTACGGGAGAGACC.